Following are 29 T cell receptor beta chains from one sample sequenced in a study of T cell repertoires in cytomegalovirus infection. MiXCR, applied by TCRdb to the reads, yields one record per CDR3 protein. The data hold a few hundred thousand distinct CDR3 sequences, with roughly 22% observed a single time. Material for sequencing was CD8+ T cells from PBMCs. Receptor source: a human donor in good health (CMV status not recorded). Some clones in this sample may be carry-over from other donors' samples.

The V and J genes are TRBV7-9 and TRBJ2-1; 8 bases line up with TRBD2. Germline V gives CDR1 SEHNR, CDR2 FQNEAQ (reference sequence). Unmatched junction bases numbered 13, after V lost 7 bases and J lost 2 bases. The CDR3 is 17 residues long. The CDR3 protein is CASIDGVAGPPYNEQFF. CDR3 sequence (DNA): TGTGCCAGCATCGACGGGGTAGCGGGGCCACCCTACAATGAGCAGTTCTTC.

As to this clonotype: The conserved phenylalanine or tryptophan normally closing the CDR3 is absent here, so this likely arose from a read error. It is unclear where the CDR3 begins or ends on the DNA, so no DNA is shown, and the CDR3 is as TCRdb lists it. The V call is TRBV3-1, the J call TRBJ2-7; the table calls TRBD2, which could not be checked here. Both ends counted, the CDR3 spans 12 residues. Germline values: CDR1 LGHDT, CDR2 YNNKEL (reference sequence). The CDR3 is CASSRGAGPLFL.

The J gene is TRBJ2-3, the V gene TRBV18; TRBD2 might be the D (6 bases). Between the trimmed V and J ends, which lost 6 bases and 0 bases, there was a span of 7 bases. Germline V CDR1 and CDR2: KGHSH, LQKENI. This CDR3 comprises 13 residues. CDR3 in amino acids: CASSGTSTDTQYF. DNA of the CDR3: TGTGCCAGCTCCGGGACTAGCACAGATACGCAGTATTTT.

V usage is TRBV5-5 and J usage is TRBJ1-6; possibly TRBD1 for D (5 bases). The CDR3 spans 16 residues. V lost 0 bases to trimming and J lost 6 bases, with 13 bases between them. In germline, CDR1 is SGHKS, CDR2 YYEKEE (reference sequence). The CDR3 DNA follows: TGTGCCAGCAGCTTGGGTTCCCAGGGAATTAATTCACCCCTCCACTTT. It translates to CASSLGSQGINSPLHF.

This clonotype came up many times. The V and J genes are TRBV28 and TRBJ2-1; 8 bases agree with TRBD1. V shed 3 bases and J 4 bases; nucleotides not matched to a gene: 2. The CDR3 has 14 residues. CDR1 and CDR2 from the germline V gene are MDHEN and SYDVKM. The CDR3 nucleotides read TGTGCCAGCAGTTTGAGACAGGGGTACAATGAGCAGTTCTTC. Protein product: CASSLRQGYNEQFF.

At least ten counts were recorded for this clonotype. The rearrangement joins TRBV25-1 to TRBJ1-1; the match to TRBD1 covers 10 bases. Trimming cost V 1 base and J 5 bases; bases outside gene matches: 7. The CDR3 is 16 amino acids. In germline, CDR1 is MGHDK, CDR2 SYGVNS. CDR3 protein: CASSEWDRGSTTEAFF. The DNA of the CDR3 is TGTGCCAGCAGTGAATGGGACAGGGGAAGTACAACTGAAGCTTTCTTT.

The rearrangement joins TRBV20-1 to TRBJ1-1; D possibly corresponds to TRBD1 (5 bases). Deletions cut 3 bases from V and 2 bases from J, with 13 bases between. Germline-derived CDR1 and CDR2 are DFQATT and SNEGSKA (reference sequence). This CDR3 spans 14 amino acids. The CDR3 region has the DNA TGCAGTGCTAGTTGGGTAGGGGTTAACACTGAAGCTTTCTTT. It encodes CSASWVGVNTEAFF.

A few counts support this clonotype. The CDR3 is CASSESQSNGEKLFF. CDR3 nucleotides: TGTGCCAGCAGTGAATCTCAGTCAAATGGGGAAAAACTGTTTTTT. The chain couples TRBV2 to TRBJ1-4; D is undetermined. Germline CDR1 and CDR2: SNHLY and FYNNEI. This CDR3 comprises 15 residues. V lost 2 bases and J lost 8, with 15 bases in between.

J is TRBJ2-1 and V is TRBV27, with D tentatively TRBD1 (6 bases). The germline V and J ends were trimmed by 5 bases and 8 bases, with 16 bases remaining between them. The CDR3 runs 14 residues. Germline V gives CDR1 MNHEY, CDR2 SMNVEV (reference sequence). The DNA of the CDR3 is TGTGCCAGCAGTCCCTGGACAGAGATCTATGAGCAGTTCTTC. It codes for CASSPWTEIYEQFF.

Of note for this clonotype: This may be a read error: a much more frequent sequence differs by one nucleotide. V usage is TRBV7-6 and J usage is TRBJ2-7, with D perhaps TRBD1 or TRBD2 (5 bases each). Trimming left V 11 bases short and J 5 bases short, with 16 bases between. In germline, CDR1 is SGHVS, CDR2 FNYEAQ. The CDR3 consists of 12 residues. As DNA, the CDR3 is TGTGCCCGCGGGCCAGAGGGGCACGAGCAGTACTTC. This sequence encodes CARGPEGHEQYF. The complete variable domain, with remaining parts taken from reference TRBV7-6 and TRBJ2-7, reads GAGVSQSPRYKVTKRGQDVALRCDPISGHVSLYWYRQALGQGPEFLTYFNYEAQQDKSGLPNDRFSAERPEGSISTLTIQRTEQRDSAMYRCARGPEGHEQYFGPGTRLTVT.

This sequence joins TRBV11-2 and TRBJ2-1; perhaps D is TRBD1 or TRBD2 (5 bases each). This CDR3 has 14 residues. CDR1 is SGHAT and CDR2 is FQNNGV in the germline V gene. Trimming pared 5 bases from V and 0 bases from J, leaving 8 bases between. This chain's CDR3 is CASSRDVSYNEQFF. Here the CDR3 DNA reads TGTGCCAGCAGCCGGGACGTCTCCTACAATGAGCAGTTCTTC.

The chain has TRBV6-5 and TRBJ2-1; D not resolved. Germline V CDR1 and CDR2: MNHEY, SVGAGI. V lost 0 bases and J 12 bases, leaving 12 bases between the germline ends. CDR3 length: 13 residues. CDR3 residues: CASSYSSSDGQFF. DNA for the CDR3: TGTGCCAGCAGTTACTCATCTTCCGACGGGCAGTTCTTC.

The chain is built from TRBV5-6 and TRBJ1-2; a weak D match, TRBD1 (6 bases). This CDR3 spans 12 amino acids. Trimming removed 2 bases at V and 6 bases at J, with 8 bases between. CDR1 is SGHDT and CDR2 is YYEEEE in the germline V gene. CDR3 nucleotide sequence: TGTGCCAGCAGCTTCGCAGGGGATGGCTACACCTTC. Its translation is CASSFAGDGYTF.

Many counts were recorded for this clonotype. This sequence joins TRBV7-2 and TRBJ2-3; D unresolved. CDR3 size: 15 residues. The V end lost 2 bases, the J end lost 0 bases, and 9 bases lay between the germline ends. Germline V lookup: CDR1 SGHTA, CDR2 FQGNSA. CDR3 in amino acids: CASSLLDASTDTQYF. As DNA, the CDR3 is TGTGCCAGCAGCTTATTGGACGCTAGCACAGATACGCAGTATTTT.

This chain uses TRBV28 with TRBJ2-7, with D unclear. CDR3 size: 13 residues. V dropped 6 bases and J dropped 1 base, with 10 bases sitting between them. The germline gives CDR1 MDHEN, CDR2 SYDVKM. The chain's CDR3 is CASRFPDSYEQYF. The CDR3 DNA follows: TGTGCCAGCAGATTTCCAGATTCCTACGAGCAGTACTTC.

The chain joins TRBV7-9 to TRBJ2-2; no clear D gene. CDR1 SEHNR and CDR2 FQNEAQ come from the germline V gene (reference sequence). With 1 base removed from V and 7 bases from J, the gap between germline ends came to 10 bases. The CDR3 extends over 14 amino acids. CDR3 sequence: CASSLVSASGELFF. In nucleotides, the CDR3 is TGTGCCAGCAGCTTAGTATCGGCCAGCGGGGAGCTGTTTTTT.

The chain has TRBV15 and TRBJ2-7, with TRBD1 matching over 11 bases. The CDR3 extends over 17 amino acids. In germline, CDR1 is LNHNV, CDR2 YYDKDF (reference sequence). With 1 base clipped from V and 1 base from J, the junction kept 6 bases outside the gene matches. The chain's CDR3 is CATSRGGGQGGSYEQYF. The CDR3 region has the DNA TGTGCCACCAGCAGAGGAGGGGGACAGGGGGGGTCCTACGAGCAGTACTTC.

As for this clonotype: A junction boundary mismatches the germline segment, possibly from a read error. This rearrangement joins TRBV12-3 or TRBV12-4 to TRBJ1-2; D is unresolved. This CDR3 is 18 amino acids long. CDR3 residues: CASSFPQDGTSPNYGHTF. DNA of the CDR3: TGTGCCAGCAGTTTTCCCCAGGATGGAACCAGCCCTAACTATGGCCACACCTTC.

As to this clonotype: One end of the junction fails to match germline, which may point to a read error. The chain couples TRBV7-8 to TRBJ1-4; D gene ambiguous. This CDR3 is 14 amino acids long. Germline CDR1 is SGHVS and CDR2 is FQNEAQ. The DNA of the CDR3 is TGTGCCAGCAGCTTAGCCCCAACTAATGAAAAACTGGGTTTT. Protein: CASSLAPTNEKLGF.

This clonotype came up a few times. The chain links TRBV12-3 or TRBV12-4 to TRBJ1-2; D is perhaps TRBD1 (5 bases). This CDR3 spans 13 amino acids. Trimming stripped 3 bases from V and 3 bases from J, with 8 bases between. For the CDR3, the DNA is TGTGCCAGCAGTTTGCGGGGGGACTATGGCTACACCTTC. Protein sequence: CASSLRGDYGYTF.

This clonotype was observed at least ten times. The CDR3 region has the DNA TGTGCCAGCACCGTCCGAAATGACAGGGATGAGACCCAGTACTTC. It yields the protein CASTVRNDRDETQYF. The V call is TRBV5-6, the J call TRBJ2-5, with 7 bases fitting TRBD1. The V gene's germline CDR1 is SGHDT and CDR2 YYEEEE. The V segment lost 6 bases and the J segment 5 bases; nucleotides outside the gene matches: 13. The CDR3 contains 15 residues.

This clonotype was seen a handful of times. The chain uses TRBV7-2 and TRBJ1-2; 8 bases agree with TRBD1. The junction had 9 bases not matched to a gene; V was cut back by 5 bases and J by 4 bases. In germline, CDR1 is SGHTA, CDR2 FQGNSA. This CDR3 region has 15 residues. In nucleotides, the CDR3 is TGTGCCAGCAGCCCGAACGGACAGGGTACCTATGGCTACACCTTC. Translated, it gives CASSPNGQGTYGYTF.

A few counts support this clonotype. The chain carries TRBV7-8 and TRBJ1-2, with D unresolved. The V end was cut by 1 base, the J end by 0 bases, with 9 bases between. Germline CDR1 and CDR2: SGHVS and FQNEAQ. The CDR3 covers 15 residues. The CDR3 nucleotides read TGTGCCAGCAGCTTAGTGTCCGAGACTAACTATGGCTACACCTTC. This encodes CASSLVSETNYGYTF.

This clonotype was picked up many times. The CDR3 sequence is CSARDWRDNEQFF. The CDR3 DNA follows: TGCAGTGCTAGAGATTGGAGGGACAATGAGCAGTTCTTC. The V gene is TRBV20-1, the J gene TRBJ2-1, with D possibly being TRBD2 (6 bases). This CDR3 comprises 13 residues. The ends were cut back, 0 bases at V and 5 bases at J, with 8 bases in the middle. CDR1 and CDR2 from the germline V gene are DFQATT and SNEGSKA (reference sequence).

Many counts were recorded for this clonotype. V gene TRBV7-9 combines with J gene TRBJ1-3; D remains unclear. In germline, CDR1 is SEHNR, CDR2 FQNEAQ (reference sequence). The CDR3 has 13 residues. Trimming left V 2 bases short and J 0 bases short, with 2 bases between. The CDR3 DNA follows: TGTGCCAGCAGCTTATTCTCTGGAAACACCATATATTTT. Translated: CASSLFSGNTIYF.

This clonotype was seen at least ten times. The CDR3 is CASSLLGGLNTEAFF. CDR3 coding DNA: TGTGCCAGCAGCTTATTGGGGGGCCTTAACACTGAAGCTTTCTTT. The chain combines TRBV7-8 with TRBJ1-1; D may be TRBD1 (6 bases). The CDR3 length is 15 residues. The V gene lost 2 bases and the J gene lost 2 bases, with 12 bases spanning the gap. The V gene's germline CDR1 is SGHVS and CDR2 FQNEAQ.

This clonotype occurred a few times. The chain joins TRBV5-5 to TRBJ1-2; 8 nucleotides line up with TRBD1. This CDR3 is built from 14 residues. Looked up from germline, CDR1 is SGHKS and CDR2 is YYEKEE (reference sequence). Trimming at V came to 4 bases and at J to 7 bases, leaving 9 bases not matched to a gene. CDR3 DNA: TGTGCCAGCAGCGGGCCGACAGGGGTTTTTGGCTACACCTTC. The encoded protein is CASSGPTGVFGYTF.

In this sample, this clonotype turned up many times. The chain combines TRBV28 with TRBJ1-4; D is unresolved. In germline, CDR1 is MDHEN, CDR2 SYDVKM. This CDR3 spans 15 amino acids. V lost 3 bases and J lost 8, with 16 bases in between. The DNA of the CDR3 is TGTGCCAGCAGTTTGTATAATGAGGGCCTGGAAAAACTGTTTTTT. Translated: CASSLYNEGLEKLFF.

The V and J genes are TRBV2 and TRBJ2-1; a possible D gene is TRBD2 (6 bases). CDR1 SNHLY and CDR2 FYNNEI come from the germline V gene. The CDR3 covers 16 residues. The ends were cut back, 1 base at V and 4 bases at J, with 14 bases in the middle. As DNA, the CDR3 is TGTGCCAGCAGTGAAGGATTCCGGGACTCATACAATGAGCAGTTCTTC. Amino acid sequence: CASSEGFRDSYNEQFF. Filled out from reference TRBV2 and TRBJ2-1, the complete variable domain reads EPEVTQTPSHQVTQMGQEVILRCVPISNHLYFYWYRQILGQKVEFLVSFYNNEISEKSEIFDDQFSVERPDGSNFTLKIRSTKLEDSAMYFCASSEGFRDSYNEQFFGPGTRLTVL.